Presented here are 30 T cell receptor beta chains from one specimen sequenced in a study of control samples from healthy donors and cancer patients. Here immunoSEQ multiplex PCR was the method, and the copy in TCRdb shows in-frame clones only, minus some. Of about 230,000 clones in the sample, roughly 80% were seen once. Sequencing input: PBMCs. The receptors stem from a woman aged 55 to 70 with lung cancer.

This clone has just a few counts. The chain recombines TRBV7-9 with TRBJ1-4; D may be TRBD1 (6 bases). The germline gives CDR1 SEHNR, CDR2 FQNEAQ (reference sequence). V was pared by 5 bases and J by 3 bases, with 10 bases between. The CDR3 has 14 amino acids. This CDR3 is CASSPTGANEKLFF. The CDR3 nucleotides are TGTGCCAGCAGCCCGACAGGAGCTAATGAAAAACTGTTTTTT. Combining the CDR3 with reference TRBV7-9 and TRBJ1-4 gives the whole variable domain DTGVSQNPRHKITKRGQNVTFRCDPISEHNRLYWYRQTLGQGPEFLTYFQNEAQLEKSRLLSDRFSAERPKGSFSTLEIQRTEQGDSAMYLCASSPTGANEKLFFGSGTQLSVL.

The chain combines TRBV18 with TRBJ2-2, with D perhaps matching TRBD1 (5 bases). Germline lookup yields CDR1 KGHSH and CDR2 LQKENI. The CDR3 length is 14 residues. V was shortened by 3 bases and J by 4 bases, with 9 bases between the two germline ends. The CDR3 DNA follows: TGTGCCAGCTCACCGCAGGGCGGCACCGGGGAGCTGTTTTTT. This gives the protein CASSPQGGTGELFF.

The chain has TRBV11-2 and TRBJ1-2; perhaps TRBD1 as D (6 bases). V was cut by 4 bases and J by 7 bases, with 19 bases left in between. Germline V gene sequence: CDR1 SGHAT, CDR2 FQNNGV. The CDR3 is 15 amino acids. CDR3 in DNA: TGTGCCAGCAGCTCCCGATCTTCGACAGGCCTTGGCTACACCTTC. This encodes CASSSRSSTGLGYTF.

This sequence joins TRBV5-1 and TRBJ2-3; 8 bases are a match to TRBD2. The CDR3 is 16 residues long. The V and J ends lost 0 bases and 1 base, in that order; junction bases with no gene match: 4. In germline, CDR1 is SGHRS, CDR2 YFSETQ. DNA for the CDR3: TGCGCCAGCAGCTTGGGCGGGGGGCAAGGCACAGATACGCAGTATTTT. Protein: CASSLGGGQGTDTQYF.

The chain couples TRBV5-1 to TRBJ2-3; D not certain. Germline V gene data show CDR1 as SGHRS and CDR2 as YFSETQ. Trimming stripped 2 bases from V and 4 bases from J, with 11 bases between. This CDR3 has 14 amino acids. The CDR3 DNA sequence: TGCGCCAGCAGCTTAAGTCAGGAGTCAGATACGCAGTATTTT. Translated: CASSLSQESDTQYF.

This chain connects TRBV11-3 to TRBJ2-2; 7 bases align to TRBD1. Trimming cost V 3 bases and J 0 bases; bases outside gene matches: 10. The CDR3 contains 18 residues. The V gene's germline CDR1 is SGHNT and CDR2 YENEEA. As DNA, the CDR3 is TGTGCCAGCAGCTTTACAGGGGTCGGATCGACGAACACCGGGGAGCTGTTTTTT. Its protein is CASSFTGVGSTNTGELFF.

The chain has TRBV19 and TRBJ1-5; 7 bases fit TRBD1. The CDR3 has 13 residues. The germline CDR1 and CDR2 sequences are LNHDA and SQIVND (reference sequence). V gave up 6 bases and J gave up 3 bases; unmatched junction bases: 2. The CDR3 sequence is CASRGQLNQPQHF. The CDR3 nucleotides read TGTGCCAGTAGGGGACAGCTCAATCAGCCCCAGCATTTT.

This chain uses TRBV27 with TRBJ2-5; no firm D call. CDR3 length: 15 amino acids. Germline assignment: CDR1 MNHEY and CDR2 SMNVEV (reference sequence). V lost 5 bases and J 5 bases, leaving 18 bases between the germline ends. Here the CDR3 DNA reads TGTGCCAGCAGTCAATCAAACAATCCCCGGGAGACCCAGTACTTC. Encoded protein: CASSQSNNPRETQYF.

This clone came up once. The V and J genes are TRBV28 and TRBJ1-2; 8 positions match TRBD1. J gave up 8 bases and V 7 bases, and 9 bases lay outside the gene matches. CDR1 is MDHEN and CDR2 is SYDVKM in the germline V gene. This CDR3 is built from 13 residues. CDR3 DNA sequence: TGTGCCAGCATGTCCCAGGGGGCTTTGGGCTACACCTTC. It codes for CASMSQGALGYTF.

The chain links TRBV29-1 to TRBJ1-1; no clear D. V was cut by 4 bases and J by 3 bases, with 12 bases left in between. Germline assignment: CDR1 SQVTM and CDR2 ANQGSEA. The CDR3 loop spans 13 amino acids. CDR3: CSVVRYGDTEAFF. The CDR3 DNA reads TGCAGCGTTGTGCGGTACGGGGACACTGAAGCTTTCTTT.

This clone is a singleton in its sample. The junction and the germline gene differ at one end; a read error may be behind it. The chain recombines TRBV10-2 with TRBJ2-7, with TRBD2 identical over 7 bases. Germline lookup yields CDR1 WSHSY and CDR2 SAAADI. CDR3 length equals 13 residues. The CDR3 DNA reads as TGCGCCAGCAGTGCCCCAACTGGGGCGGGAGTGGACTTC. Amino acids: CASSAPTGAGVDF.

The sample holds a few counts of this clone. The CDR3, as DNA: TGTGCCAGCAGTTACTCTCCGGGACAGGGAGGTGGCTACACCTTC. This encodes CASSYSPGQGGGYTF. This chain links TRBV6-5 with TRBJ1-2, with 9 bases matching TRBD1. Germline CDR1 reads MNHEY; CDR2 reads SVGAGI. This CDR3 spans 15 amino acids. The junction had 6 bases not matched to a gene; V was cut back by 0 bases and J by 7 bases.

The chain couples TRBV15 to TRBJ1-1, with D uncertain. The CDR3 has 13 residues. Per germline, CDR1 LNHNV and CDR2 YYDKDF (reference sequence). V lost 8 bases, J lost 5 bases, and 15 bases lay in between. In DNA, the CDR3 is TGTGCCACCGGGATAGGCTCTGGGACTGAAGCTTTCTTT. Translated: CATGIGSGTEAFF.

CDR3 DNA: TGCGCCAGCAGCTTTGGGCAGCTGGTGGATGAGCAGTTCTTC. It codes for CASSFGQLVDEQFF. The V gene is TRBV5-1, the J gene TRBJ2-1, with D unclear. The germline gives CDR1 SGHRS, CDR2 YFSETQ. The CDR3 runs to 14 residues. V was shortened by 2 bases and J by 8 bases, with 14 bases between the two germline ends.

On this clone itself: Distinct nucleotide sequences in the sample also encode this CDR3. The chain combines TRBV7-3 with TRBJ2-5, with D tentatively TRBD1 or TRBD2 (5 bases each). The V and J ends lost 5 bases and 4 bases respectively, with 14 bases between them. The CDR3 runs to 14 residues. Germline CDR1 reads SGHTA; CDR2 reads FQGTGA. CDR3 in DNA: TGTGCCAGCAGCCCGGGGCAGAGGGGAGAGACCCAGTACTTC. Encoded protein: CASSPGQRGETQYF.

The chain has TRBV6-5 and TRBJ1-5; maybe TRBD1 (5 bases). V was pared by 5 bases and J by 4 bases, with 12 bases between. There are 14 residues in the CDR3. CDR1 and CDR2 from the germline V gene are MNHEY and SVGAGI. This CDR3 reads CASSPGLLNQPQHF. In DNA, the CDR3 is TGTGCCAGCAGTCCAGGGTTATTAAATCAGCCCCAGCATTTT.

CDR3 amino acids: CASSEQAGLANIQYF. CDR3 nucleotide sequence: TGCGCCAGCAGTGAACAAGCGGGATTAGCAAACATTCAGTACTTC. V gene TRBV10-2 combines with J gene TRBJ2-4; 7 nucleotides line up with TRBD2. The germline V gene has CDR1 WSHSY and CDR2 SAAADI. This CDR3 is built from 15 residues. With 3 bases clipped from V and 6 bases from J, the junction kept 8 bases outside the gene matches.

The chain joins TRBV9 to TRBJ1-5; possibly TRBD1 for D (6 bases). The CDR3 is 13 residues long. Germline CDR1 is SGDLS and CDR2 is YYNGEE. Trimming shortened V by 4 bases and J by 3 bases, and 8 bases separated the two germline ends. DNA of the CDR3: TGTGCCAGCAGCCGGGACAACAATCAGCCCCAGCATTTT. Its translation: CASSRDNNQPQHF.

This clone was counted ten times or more. The genes are TRBV14 and TRBJ2-7; 7 bases are shared with TRBD1. CDR1 SGHDN and CDR2 FVKESK come from the germline V gene. The CDR3 spans 17 residues. J lost 0 bases, V lost 0 bases, and 8 bases had no gene match. CDR3 in amino acids: CASSQDPRQGASYEQYF. In DNA form, the CDR3 reads TGTGCCAGCAGCCAAGACCCCCGACAGGGTGCCTCCTACGAGCAGTACTTC.

The chain has TRBV5-1 and TRBJ2-5, with a possible D match to TRBD1 (5 bases). Germline CDR1 reads SGHRS; CDR2 reads YFSETQ. V was pared by 6 bases and J by 1 base, with 13 bases between. CDR3 length: 14 amino acids. The CDR3 coding sequence is TGCGCCAGCACTACACCTGGGGCCCAAGAGACCCAGTACTTC. Encoded protein: CASTTPGAQETQYF. The entire variable domain, with the rest obtained from reference TRBV5-1 and TRBJ2-5, is as follows: KAGVTQTPRYLIKTRGQQVTLSCSPISGHRSVSWYQQTPGQGLQFLFEYFSETQRNKGNFPGRFSGRQFSNSRSEMNVSTLELGDSALYLCASTTPGAQETQYFGPGTRLLVL.

The chain links TRBV27 to TRBJ2-7; TRBD1 aligns across 9 bases. CDR1 is MNHEY and CDR2 is SMNVEV in the germline V gene (reference sequence). The CDR3 totals 16 residues. J lost 3 bases, V lost 7 bases, and 13 bases had no gene match. The DNA of the CDR3 is TGTGCCAGCACTCCTCGACCCGGGACAGGGATCTACGAGCAGTACTTC. Its translation is CASTPRPGTGIYEQYF.

This clone was recorded only once. The chain uses TRBV7-2 and TRBJ2-6; D gene uncertain. Trimming shortened V by 3 bases and J by 8 bases, and 11 bases separated the two germline ends. Germline V gene lookup returns CDR1 SGHTA and CDR2 FQGNSA. The CDR3 has 14 residues. CDR3 nucleotides: TGTGCCAGCAGCTTTGAGTGGGAAACCAACGTCCTGACTTTC. This gives the protein CASSFEWETNVLTF.

For this clone: The junction differs from germline at one of its ends, possibly a read error. The rearrangement links TRBV28 to TRBJ1-2; TRBD1 is a possible D gene (5 bases). This CDR3 is 13 amino acids long. Germline-derived CDR1 and CDR2 are MDHEN and SYDVKM. CDR3: CANSLGQGQGYTF. The CDR3 DNA follows: TGTGCCAACAGTTTAGGGCAGGGCCAGGGCTACACCTTC.

The rearrangement uses TRBV2 and TRBJ2-5; no reliable D call. V dropped 6 bases and J dropped 4 bases, with 3 bases sitting between them. This CDR3 contains 10 residues. Germline lookup yields CDR1 SNHLY and CDR2 FYNNEI. The CDR3 bases are TGTGCCAGCAGGCGAGAGACCCAGTACTTC. Amino acid sequence: CASRRETQYF.

The chain's CDR3 is CASSLDGRAFRGDYGYTF. The CDR3 DNA reads as TGCGCCAGCAGCTTGGACGGCAGGGCCTTTCGGGGGGACTATGGCTACACCTTC. The chain employs TRBV5-1 and TRBJ1-2; D perhaps matches TRBD1 (5 bases). Deletions cut 0 bases from V and 3 bases from J, with 21 bases between. The CDR3 is 18 amino acids. Germline values: CDR1 SGHRS, CDR2 YFSETQ.

This rearrangement joins TRBV14 to TRBJ2-1; the match to TRBD2 covers 8 bases. With 4 bases clipped from V and 3 bases from J, the junction kept 5 bases outside the gene matches. Germline-derived CDR1 and CDR2 are SGHDN and FVKESK. The CDR3 contains 15 residues. CDR3 nucleotide sequence: TGTGCCAGCAGCCCCGCGGGGGGATTCTACAATGAGCAGTTCTTC. Translation: CASSPAGGFYNEQFF.

This sequence joins TRBV4-1 and TRBJ1-5; the match to TRBD1 covers 7 bases. The J segment lost 2 bases and the V segment lost 4 bases, leaving 5 bases of the junction unmatched. Germline assignment: CDR1 MGHRA and CDR2 YSYEKL. This CDR3 region has 15 residues. CDR3 nucleotide sequence: TGCGCCAGCAGCCCGGGACAGATTGGCAATCAGCCCCAGCATTTT. Protein: CASSPGQIGNQPQHF.

This clone was seen once. The chain links TRBV12-3 or TRBV12-4 to TRBJ1-1; perhaps TRBD1 as D (5 bases). Trimming cost V 1 base and J 7 bases, with 10 bases left between them. The CDR3 sequence is 13 residues long. The CDR3 region is CASSLGGRGEAFF. Here the CDR3 DNA reads TGTGCCAGCAGTTTAGGGGGTAGGGGTGAAGCTTTCTTT.

The sample holds a few counts of this clone. The chain is built from TRBV6-5 and TRBJ2-5; 13 positions agree with TRBD2. CDR3 length: 16 amino acids. After removal of 4 bases from V and 1 base from J, the junction contained 3 bases not matched to a gene. CDR1 and CDR2 from the germline V gene are MNHEY and SVGAGI. The CDR3 DNA sequence: TGTGCCAGCAGTTCAAGGACTAGCGGGAGCCAAGAGACCCAGTACTTC. This codes for CASSSRTSGSQETQYF.

The rearrangement joins TRBV5-1 to TRBJ2-7; D is perhaps TRBD1 (7 bases). The CDR3 is made up of 14 amino acids. Germline-derived CDR1 and CDR2 are SGHRS and YFSETQ. Trimming took 0 bases from V and 5 from J, leaving 12 bases between them. Here the CDR3 DNA reads TGCGCCAGCAGCTTGGATCAGGGGGAGGACGAGCAGTACTTC. Residues: CASSLDQGEDEQYF.